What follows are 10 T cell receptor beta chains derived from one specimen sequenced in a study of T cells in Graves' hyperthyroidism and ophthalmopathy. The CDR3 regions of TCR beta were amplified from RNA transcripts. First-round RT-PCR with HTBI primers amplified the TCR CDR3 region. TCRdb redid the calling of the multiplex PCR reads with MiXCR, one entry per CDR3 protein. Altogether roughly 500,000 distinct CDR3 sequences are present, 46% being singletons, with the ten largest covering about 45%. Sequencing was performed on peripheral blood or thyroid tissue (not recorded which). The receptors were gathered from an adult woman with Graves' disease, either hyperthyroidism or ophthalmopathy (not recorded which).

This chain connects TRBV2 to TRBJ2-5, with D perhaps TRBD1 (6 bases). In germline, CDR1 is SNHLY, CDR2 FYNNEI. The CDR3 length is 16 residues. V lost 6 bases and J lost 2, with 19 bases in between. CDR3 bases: TGTGCCAGCAGGAAGGACAAAGGGGGAAATCAAGAGACCCAGTACTTC. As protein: CASRKDKGGNQETQYF.

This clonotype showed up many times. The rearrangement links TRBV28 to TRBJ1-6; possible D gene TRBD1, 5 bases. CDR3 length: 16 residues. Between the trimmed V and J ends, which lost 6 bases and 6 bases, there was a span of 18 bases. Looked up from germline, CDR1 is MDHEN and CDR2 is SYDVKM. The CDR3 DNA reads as TGTGCCAGCAGAACGGACCAGCGGGGCGCTAATTCACCCCTCCACTTT. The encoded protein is CASRTDQRGANSPLHF.

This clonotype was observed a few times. Written as DNA, the CDR3 is TGTGCCTGGAGTTATGGGGGGAATCAGCCCCAGCATTTT. It yields the protein CAWSYGGNQPQHF. The J gene is TRBJ1-5, the V gene TRBV30; D might be TRBD1 (5 bases). From germline, CDR1 is GTSNPN and CDR2 SVGIG (reference sequence). The length of the CDR3 is 13 residues. The germline V and J ends were trimmed by 2 bases and 4 bases, with 9 bases remaining between them.

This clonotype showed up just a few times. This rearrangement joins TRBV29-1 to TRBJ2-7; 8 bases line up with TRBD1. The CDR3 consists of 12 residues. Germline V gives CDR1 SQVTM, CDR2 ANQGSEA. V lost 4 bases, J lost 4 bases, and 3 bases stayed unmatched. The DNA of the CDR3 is TGCAGCGTTGGACAGGGGAGATACGAGCAGTACTTC. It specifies CSVGQGRYEQYF.

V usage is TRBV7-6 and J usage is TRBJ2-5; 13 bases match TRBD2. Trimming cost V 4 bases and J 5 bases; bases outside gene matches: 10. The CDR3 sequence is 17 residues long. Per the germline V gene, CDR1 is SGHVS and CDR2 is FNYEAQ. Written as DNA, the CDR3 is TGTGCCAGCAGCTCAGACGGAGGACTAGCGGGAGACGAGACCCAGTACTTC. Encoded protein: CASSSDGGLAGDETQYF.

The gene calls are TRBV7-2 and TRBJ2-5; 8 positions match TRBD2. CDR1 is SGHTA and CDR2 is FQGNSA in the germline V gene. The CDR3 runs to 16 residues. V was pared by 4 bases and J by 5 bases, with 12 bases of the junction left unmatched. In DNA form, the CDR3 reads TGTGCCAGCAGCTCAGAGACAGCGGGAGAAGAGGAGACCCAGTACTTC. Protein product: CASSSETAGEEETQYF.

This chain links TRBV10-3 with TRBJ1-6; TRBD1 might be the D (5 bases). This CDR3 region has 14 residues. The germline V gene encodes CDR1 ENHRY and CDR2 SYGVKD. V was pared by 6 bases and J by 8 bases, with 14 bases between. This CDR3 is CAIRDGWDDSPLHF. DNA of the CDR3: TGTGCCATCAGGGACGGGTGGGACGATTCACCCCTCCACTTT.

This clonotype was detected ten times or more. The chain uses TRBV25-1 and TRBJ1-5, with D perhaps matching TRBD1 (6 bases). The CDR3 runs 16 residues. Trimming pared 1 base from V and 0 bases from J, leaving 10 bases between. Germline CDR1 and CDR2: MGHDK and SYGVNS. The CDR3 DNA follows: TGTGCCAGCAGTGAATTTCAGGGGAATAGCAATCAGCCCCAGCATTTT. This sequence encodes CASSEFQGNSNQPQHF. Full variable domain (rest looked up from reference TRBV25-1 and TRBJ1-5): EADIYQTPRYLVIGTGKKITLECSQTMGHDKMYWYQQDPGMELHLIHYSYGVNSTEKGDLSSESTVSRIRTEHFPLTLESARPSHTSQYLCASSEFQGNSNQPQHFGDGTRLSIL.

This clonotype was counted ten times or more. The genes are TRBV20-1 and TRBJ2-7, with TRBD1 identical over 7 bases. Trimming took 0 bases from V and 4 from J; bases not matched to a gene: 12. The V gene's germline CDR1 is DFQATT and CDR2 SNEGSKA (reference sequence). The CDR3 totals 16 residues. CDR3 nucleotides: TGCAGTGCTAGAGATTCAGGGGGAAACGGCCTATACGAGCAGTACTTC. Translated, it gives CSARDSGGNGLYEQYF.

CDR3 DNA: TGTGCCAGTAGTACCCGACTAGCGGGACTGGAGACCCAGTACTTC. This gives the protein CASSTRLAGLETQYF. This rearrangement joins TRBV19 to TRBJ2-5, with 11 bases lining up with TRBD2. The CDR3 is 15 residues long. V shed 4 bases, J shed 5 bases, and the junction held 6 bases outside the gene matches. CDR1 and CDR2 from the germline V gene are LNHDA and SQIVND (reference sequence).